In this sample, the clone carrying this T cell receptor (beta chain) turned up many times. Its antigen remains unidentified. These data come from a study of T-cell reconstitution after alpha-beta-depleted transplantation in children. Study results and limitations: From newly produced T cells came most of the T-cell counts and diversity one year after transplant.

The CDR3 length is 17 residues. Germline V gene sequence: CDR1 SGHDT, CDR2 YYEEEE. V dropped 0 bases and J dropped 4 bases, with 16 bases sitting between them. A library of TCRbeta sequences, prepared with unique molecular identifiers, was generated. TCRdb processed the PCR reads anew with MiXCR; each CDR3 protein has one entry. The sample records around 670,000 distinct CDR3 sequences, about an eighth being singletons. The source is a girl between 2 and 10 years old with congenital amegakaryocytic thrombocytopenia, due to receive a stem cell transplant. Sample: PBMCs, taken before TCRalphabeta/CD19-depleted stem cell transplant. The rearrangement joins TRBV5-6 to TRBJ2-2; D is tentatively TRBD1 or TRBD2 (5 bases each). This CDR3 reads CASSLVQGWGSTGELFF. In DNA form, the CDR3 reads TGTGCCAGCAGCTTGGTTCAGGGATGGGGGAGCACCGGGGAGCTGTTTTTT.